Each of the 20 T cell receptor beta chains below was sequenced from the same sample in a study of cytomegalovirus exposure and HLA in healthy donors. The study ran its PCR with 60 Vbeta and 13 Jbeta primers. TCRdb's table, derived via immunoSEQ multiplex PCR, lists solely in-frame clones and lacks some. The table records 150,000 to 200,000 clones, over 65% of them present only once. Input material: PBMCs. These receptors came from a woman aged 55-69 years in good health and CMV-seropositive.

This clone was seen only a few times. The chain links TRBV7-2 to TRBJ1-5; D might be TRBD1 (5 bases). The CDR3 consists of 16 residues. V shed 5 bases and J shed 3 bases, with 17 bases lying between them. Germline loops: CDR1 SGHTA, CDR2 FQGNSA. CDR3 bases: TGTGCCAGCAGCACCTTTGCGGGACGGAACAATCAGCCCCAGCATTTT. Translated, it gives CASSTFAGRNNQPQHF.

The rearrangement links TRBV28 to TRBJ2-7, with D possibly matching TRBD1 (5 bases). Germline CDR1 is MDHEN and CDR2 is SYDVKM. Trimming removed 2 bases at V and 5 bases at J, with 13 bases between. The CDR3 length is 14 residues. CDR3 DNA sequence: TGTGCCAGCAGTTTAAGTACAGGTCGGAACGAGCAGTACTTC. Amino acid sequence: CASSLSTGRNEQYF.

The V gene is TRBV27, the J gene TRBJ1-4, with TRBD1 matching over 7 bases. The CDR3 length is 17 residues. Germline V gene data show CDR1 as MNHEY and CDR2 as SMNVEV (reference sequence). The ends lost 8 bases at V and 6 bases at J; junction bases unmatched: 18. The CDR3, as DNA: TGTGCCAGCGGTCCTTTTAATAGGGGGCTTAAGGATGAAAAACTGTTTTTT. Translated, it gives CASGPFNRGLKDEKLFF.

This rearrangement joins TRBV27 to TRBJ2-7, with a tentative D call TRBD2 (5 bases). CDR1 MNHEY and CDR2 SMNVEV come from the germline V gene (reference sequence). The CDR3 totals 14 residues. Trimming took 6 bases from V and 3 from J, leaving 15 bases between them. The CDR3 region is CASSSRGIFYEQYF. The CDR3 DNA is TGTGCCAGCAGCTCCCGAGGGATTTTCTACGAGCAGTACTTC.

The J gene is TRBJ2-7, the V gene TRBV6-5; 7 bases are shared with TRBD1. Germline V gene sequence: CDR1 MNHEY, CDR2 SVGAGI. The CDR3 is 15 amino acids. The trim removed 4 bases at V and 3 bases at J, leaving 9 bases unmatched. The CDR3, as DNA: TGTGCCAGCAGTTCTCCCGGGACAGCCCTCTACGAGCAGTACTTC. Its protein product is CASSSPGTALYEQYF.

This clone occurred a few times. V gene TRBV18 combines with J gene TRBJ1-2, with D tentatively TRBD1 (5 bases). V dropped 3 bases and J dropped 0 bases, with 8 bases sitting between them. From germline, CDR1 is KGHSH and CDR2 LQKENI. This CDR3 has 14 residues. The CDR3 DNA follows: TGTGCCAGCTCACCGGGCAGGGCTAACTATGGCTACACCTTC. It codes for CASSPGRANYGYTF.

In nucleotides, the CDR3 is TGTGCCAGCAGCCATTCCGGGACAGTGGGGTTTGGGCAAGAGACCCAGTACTTC. Translation gives CASSHSGTVGFGQETQYF. The chain recombines TRBV5-8 with TRBJ2-5; 7 positions match TRBD1. Germline V gives CDR1 SGHTS, CDR2 YDEGEE. V was pared by 4 bases and J by 2 bases, with 17 bases of the junction left unmatched. This CDR3 is built from 18 residues.

The chain carries TRBV25-1 and TRBJ2-3, with a possible D match to TRBD2 (5 bases). The V end lost 10 bases, the J end lost 3 bases, and 14 bases lay between the germline ends. This CDR3 contains 13 residues. The germline V gene has CDR1 MGHDK and CDR2 SYGVNS. CDR3 DNA: TGTGCCACGATCGGGAAGATAACAGATACGCAGTATTTT. It codes for CATIGKITDTQYF.

This clone was recorded a few times. The chain joins TRBV5-8 to TRBJ2-2, with a possible D match to TRBD1 (5 bases). Per the germline V gene, CDR1 is SGHTS and CDR2 is YDEGEE. The CDR3 runs to 15 residues. With 6 bases removed from V and 0 bases from J, the gap between germline ends came to 12 bases. The CDR3 is CASTRGIANTGELFF. The CDR3 region has the DNA TGTGCCAGCACAAGGGGAATCGCGAACACCGGGGAGCTGTTTTTT. The whole variable domain, remainder taken from reference TRBV5-8 and TRBJ2-2, is EAGVTQSPTHLIKTRGQQATLRCSPISGHTSVYWYQQALGLGLQFLLWYDEGEERNRGNFPPRFSGRQFPNYSSELNVNALELEDSALYLCASTRGIANTGELFFGEGSRLTVL.

This clone appeared a few times. V gene TRBV30 combines with J gene TRBJ2-7, with D uncertain. Germline CDR1 GTSNPN, CDR2 SVGIG (reference sequence). The CDR3 extends over 13 amino acids. The V gene lost 1 base and the J gene lost 0 bases, with 7 bases spanning the gap. This CDR3 is CAWSENSSYEQYF. The CDR3 coding sequence is TGTGCCTGGAGTGAGAATAGCTCCTACGAGCAGTACTTC.

The genes are TRBV9 and TRBJ1-1; perhaps TRBD1 as D (6 bases). V dropped 1 base and J dropped 1 base, with 14 bases sitting between them. Germline-derived CDR1 and CDR2 are SGDLS and YYNGEE. This CDR3 is 16 amino acids long. Here the CDR3 reads CASSVPPGAENTEAFF. CDR3 nucleotides: TGTGCCAGCAGCGTACCCCCAGGGGCCGAGAACACTGAAGCTTTCTTT.

J is TRBJ2-1 and V is TRBV6-5, with a tentative D call TRBD1 (6 bases). The CDR3 extends over 15 amino acids. Trimming took 8 bases from V and 0 from J, leaving 14 bases between them. Germline V gene lookup returns CDR1 MNHEY and CDR2 SVGAGI. The CDR3 loop is CASRTADSSYNEQFF. The CDR3 DNA follows: TGTGCCAGCCGAACTGCGGACAGCTCCTACAATGAGCAGTTCTTC.

V usage is TRBV5-1 and J usage is TRBJ1-4; D remains unclear. Germline CDR1 SGHRS, CDR2 YFSETQ. This CDR3 is built from 14 residues. The V end was cut by 1 base, the J end by 8 bases, with 12 bases between. For the CDR3, the DNA is TGCGCCAGCAGCTTGCTGTCCATGGGCGAAAAACTGTTTTTT. Residues: CASSLLSMGEKLFF.

Of note for this clone: One junction end does not reproduce the germline sequence, and a read error may be involved. The chain links TRBV6-5 to TRBJ2-4; 9 positions match TRBD1. This CDR3 comprises 14 residues. Germline CDR1 and CDR2: MNHEY and SVGAGI. The CDR3 DNA sequence: TGTGCCAGCAGTGATGGGACAGGGAGTAACAGTCAGTACTTC. It translates to CASSDGTGSNSQYF.

V gene TRBV7-6 combines with J gene TRBJ2-7, with a tentative D call TRBD1 (5 bases). V was trimmed by 4 bases and J by 1 base, leaving 8 bases between them. Germline V gives CDR1 SGHVS, CDR2 FNYEAQ. The CDR3 runs 13 residues. In DNA, the CDR3 is TGTGCCAGCAGCTCCGGACATTCCTACGAGCAGTACTTC. This sequence encodes CASSSGHSYEQYF. Variable domain in full (rest from reference TRBV7-6 and TRBJ2-7): GAGVSQSPRYKVTKRGQDVALRCDPISGHVSLYWYRQALGQGPEFLTYFNYEAQQDKSGLPNDRFSAERPEGSISTLTIQRTEQRDSAMYRCASSSGHSYEQYFGPGTRLTVT.

The chain employs TRBV6-1 and TRBJ2-7, with 9 bases that match TRBD2. The V gene end was trimmed by 4 bases and the J gene end by 3 bases; junction bases not matched to a gene: 10. Germline CDR1 MNHNS, CDR2 SASEGT. This CDR3 spans 16 amino acids. This chain's CDR3 is CASSATGPTSGYEQYF. CDR3 DNA: TGTGCCAGCAGTGCAACAGGACCGACTAGCGGCTACGAGCAGTACTTC.

The chain uses TRBV7-3 and TRBJ2-3; 7 nucleotides align to TRBD2. Looked up from germline, CDR1 is SGHTA and CDR2 is FQGTGA. The CDR3 contains 14 residues. The junction had 5 bases not matched to a gene; V was cut back by 4 bases and J by 4 bases. In nucleotides, the CDR3 is TGTGCCAGCAGCTCCACGGGGGGAGCAGATACGCAGTATTTT. As protein: CASSSTGGADTQYF.

The V and J genes are TRBV28 and TRBJ1-2; possible D gene TRBD1, 5 bases. The V gene's germline CDR1 is MDHEN and CDR2 SYDVKM. The CDR3 has 15 residues. Trimming left V 8 bases short and J 2 bases short, with 18 bases between. CDR3 sequence (DNA): TGTGCCAGCTATGTCCAGGGTTCTGCAAACTATGGCTACACCTTC. Protein sequence: CASYVQGSANYGYTF.

This clone was picked up one time. V usage is TRBV6-1 and J usage is TRBJ2-6; tentative D call: TRBD1 (6 bases). Trimming took 5 bases from V and 0 from J, leaving 8 bases between them. The germline V gene encodes CDR1 MNHNS and CDR2 SASEGT. CDR3 size: 15 residues. CDR3 sequence (DNA): TGTGCCAGCAGTACAGGGTTCTCTGGGGCCAACGTCCTGACTTTC. Encoded protein: CASSTGFSGANVLTF.

The rearrangement links TRBV7-9 to TRBJ2-5; 8 nucleotides agree with TRBD2. The CDR3 totals 16 residues. Looked up from germline, CDR1 is SEHNR and CDR2 is FQNEAQ (reference sequence). Trimming removed 5 bases from V and 1 base from J; junction bases left unmatched: 9. The DNA for the CDR3 is TGTGCCAGCAGCGGTCCCCCAGCGGGGGCCCAAGAGACCCAGTACTTC. Translating it yields CASSGPPAGAQETQYF.